The clone carrying this T cell receptor (beta chain) has a handful of counts. Its target is unknown. This record belongs to a study of beta chain features in type 1 diabetes. Regarding the study as a whole: TCRB CDR3s from Type 1 diabetes patients were moderately but significantly shorter in all four CD4+ subsets.

Investigators reverse transcribed all isolated RNA, so they sequenced expressed TCRB transcripts. TCRdb keeps only in-frame clones here, not all; method: immunoSEQ multiplex PCR. The sample yields 40,000 to 55,000 clones, approximately 43% seen once. Sequenced sample: stem cell memory CD4+ T cells from blood. This receptor was identified in a man younger than 45 with type 1 diabetes.

The CDR3 nucleotides are TGTGCCAGCTCACCTCCGGGCGGAGGAGGGGCCTACGAGCAGTACTTC. Its protein is CASSPPGGGGAYEQYF. The V and J genes are TRBV18 and TRBJ2-7, with D possibly being TRBD2 (6 bases). The germline V gene has CDR1 KGHSH and CDR2 LQKENI. Trimming left V 3 bases short and J 2 bases short, with 17 bases between. There are 16 residues in the CDR3.